The 18 T cell receptor beta chains below were found in one sample sequenced in a study of cytomegalovirus exposure and HLA in healthy donors. The PCR contained 60 Vbeta and 13 Jbeta primers. Measured with immunoSEQ multiplex PCR; TCRdb has only the in-frame clones, and not every one. The table shows under 200,000 clones, with 9.5% to 15% occurring only once. The sample consisted of PBMCs. The source of these receptors is a man in his forties or fifties in good health and CMV-seropositive.

This clone was counted between two and nine times. The rearrangement uses TRBV5-4 and TRBJ2-5; D is undetermined. The germline gives CDR1 SGHNT, CDR2 YYREEE (reference sequence). This CDR3 is built from 15 residues. Trimming stripped 0 bases from V and 5 bases from J, with 14 bases between. The CDR3 is CASSLAVSNGETQYF. CDR3 nucleotide sequence: TGTGCCAGCAGCTTGGCTGTCTCCAACGGGGAGACCCAGTACTTC.

This rearrangement joins TRBV27 to TRBJ1-1, with a possible D match to TRBD1 (5 bases). The CDR3 totals 15 residues. The V end was cut by 3 bases, the J end by 4 bases, with 15 bases between. The V gene's germline CDR1 is MNHEY and CDR2 SMNVEV (reference sequence). In DNA form, the CDR3 reads TGTGCCAGCAGTTTCGTCAGGGCCGAGAGCACTGAAGCTTTCTTT. It specifies CASSFVRAESTEAFF.

This clone turned up a few times. The chain uses TRBV7-3 and TRBJ2-6; D gene ambiguous. This CDR3 has 17 residues. Deletions cut 4 bases from V and 0 bases from J, with 13 bases between. Germline CDR1 is SGHTA and CDR2 is FQGTGA. The CDR3 here is CASSSSAATSGANVLTF. The CDR3 DNA follows: TGTGCCAGCAGCTCCTCGGCAGCGACCTCTGGGGCCAACGTCCTGACTTTC.

J is TRBJ2-3 and V is TRBV10-3, with D tentatively TRBD2 (5 bases). The CDR3 has 14 amino acids. Germline V gene lookup returns CDR1 ENHRY and CDR2 SYGVKD. The V gene lost 4 bases and the J gene lost 0 bases, with 8 bases spanning the gap. The CDR3 DNA sequence: TGTGCCATCAGTGGCCTAGCTAGCACAGATACGCAGTATTTT. It yields the protein CAISGLASTDTQYF.

This clone was counted a few times. The chain is built from TRBV25-1 and TRBJ2-5; 7 bases fit TRBD1. V dropped 3 bases and J dropped 5; count of bases not matched to a gene: 9. CDR1 is MGHDK and CDR2 is SYGVNS in the germline V gene. CDR3 length: 15 residues. Written as DNA, the CDR3 is TGTGCCAGCAGTGACACCGGGACAGCTGTGGAGACCCAGTACTTC. Its translation: CASSDTGTAVETQYF. Full variable domain (outside the CDR3, taken from reference TRBV25-1 and TRBJ2-5): EADIYQTPRYLVIGTGKKITLECSQTMGHDKMYWYQQDPGMELHLIHYSYGVNSTEKGDLSSESTVSRIRTEHFPLTLESARPSHTSQYLCASSDTGTAVETQYFGPGTRLLVL.

The chain uses TRBV30 and TRBJ2-7; D gene unclear. CDR3 length: 13 residues. V dropped 0 bases and J dropped 2 bases, with 8 bases sitting between them. Germline lookup yields CDR1 GTSNPN and CDR2 SVGIG (reference sequence). In DNA, the CDR3 is TGTGCCTGGAGTGTGCAAGGAGCCTACGAGCAGTACTTC. It yields the protein CAWSVQGAYEQYF. The variable domain in full, with the rest retrieved from reference TRBV30 and TRBJ2-7, is SQTIHQWPATLVQPVGSPLSLECTVEGTSNPNLYWYRQAAGRGLQLLFYSVGIGQISSEVPQNLSASRPQDRQFILSSKKLLLSDSGFYLCAWSVQGAYEQYFGPGTRLTVT.

This chain joins TRBV18 and TRBJ1-5, with 10 bases fitting TRBD1. Germline V gives CDR1 KGHSH, CDR2 LQKENI. V was clipped by 5 bases and J by 3 bases; unmatched bases: 4. The CDR3 covers 15 residues. CDR3 in amino acids: CASSEGTGDNQPQHF. CDR3 DNA sequence: TGTGCCAGCTCAGAAGGGACAGGGGACAATCAGCCCCAGCATTTT.

Regarding this clone: Relative to the germline gene, one junction end is altered; a read error may explain this. V usage is TRBV5-5 and J usage is TRBJ1-6; 10 nucleotides align to TRBD1. The CDR3 contains 13 residues. CDR1 and CDR2 from the germline V gene are SGHKS and YYEKEE (reference sequence). CDR3 sequence (DNA): TGTGCCAGCAGCCCCCTAGGGACAGGGGTGATGGTCTTT. Residues: CASSPLGTGVMVF. Looking up the rest from reference TRBV5-5 and TRBJ1-6 gives the full variable domain: DAGVTQSPTHLIKTRGQQVTLRCSPISGHKSVSWYQQVLGQGPQFIFQYYEKEERGRGNFPDRFSARQFPNYSSELNVNALLLGDSALYLCASSPLGTGVMVFGNGTRLTVT.

The chain has TRBV10-2 and TRBJ2-3, with 9 bases identical to TRBD2. CDR1 is WSHSY and CDR2 is SAAADI in the germline V gene. The CDR3 extends over 14 amino acids. V shed 11 bases and J 2 bases; nucleotides not matched to a gene: 8. CDR3 DNA: TGCGCCGGTGGAGCGGGGGGATCCACAGATACGCAGTATTTT. It translates to CAGGAGGSTDTQYF.

The J gene is TRBJ2-5, the V gene TRBV6-5, with 7 bases identical to TRBD2. The germline CDR1 and CDR2 sequences are MNHEY and SVGAGI. The CDR3 covers 14 residues. With V trimmed by 2 bases and J by 2 bases, 2 bases remained unmatched. This chain's CDR3 is CASSYGRVQETQYF. In DNA, the CDR3 is TGTGCCAGCAGTTACGGGAGGGTACAAGAGACCCAGTACTTC.

This clone was observed a handful of times. This chain joins TRBV7-9 and TRBJ2-1; D may be TRBD1 (6 bases). V was shortened by 2 bases and J by 1 base, with 12 bases between the two germline ends. This CDR3 spans 16 amino acids. CDR1 and CDR2 (germline): SEHNR, FQNEAQ (reference sequence). CDR3 loop: CASSLITGISYNEQFF. The CDR3 DNA reads TGTGCCAGCAGCTTAATAACAGGGATTTCCTACAATGAGCAGTTCTTC.

This clone was found a few times. The chain is built from TRBV7-2 and TRBJ2-5, with TRBD2 matching 7 bases. CDR1 and CDR2 from the germline V gene are SGHTA and FQGNSA. The ends lost 0 bases at V and 4 bases at J; junction bases unmatched: 2. CDR3 length: 14 amino acids. CDR3 in DNA: TGTGCCAGCAGCTTAGCGGGGGGGATAGAGACCCAGTACTTC. Protein: CASSLAGGIETQYF.

This sequence joins TRBV29-1 and TRBJ2-1; TRBD2 aligns across 9 bases. The CDR3 contains 15 residues. CDR1 SQVTM and CDR2 ANQGSEA come from the germline V gene. V shed 6 bases, J shed 5 bases, and the junction held 11 bases outside the gene matches. CDR3 in amino acids: CSVARGGLVNNEQFF. In nucleotides, the CDR3 is TGCAGCGTAGCGCGGGGGGGCCTTGTTAACAATGAGCAGTTCTTC.

This clone has more than one count but fewer than ten. An end of the junction does not agree with germline; a read error may underlie this. This sequence joins TRBV7-7 and TRBJ2-3, with 7 bases identical to TRBD1. From germline, CDR1 is SSHAT and CDR2 FNYEAQ (reference sequence). The CDR3 contains 15 residues. The CDR3 sequence: CASSSGDRFTDTQYF. CDR3 sequence (DNA): TGTGCTAGCAGCTCCGGGGACAGATTCACAGATACGCAGTATTTT.

The chain is built from TRBV5-4 and TRBJ2-5, with TRBD2 matching 8 bases. J was trimmed by 1 base and V by 3 bases; bases with no gene match: 2. The germline CDR1 and CDR2 sequences are SGHNT and YYREEE (reference sequence). This CDR3 region has 14 residues. The CDR3 nucleotides are TGTGCCAGCAGCTCTACTAGCGGCCAAGAGACCCAGTACTTC. It codes for CASSSTSGQETQYF.

This clone has more than one count but fewer than ten. The V call is TRBV4-3, the J call TRBJ2-6; 7 bases map to TRBD1. CDR1 and CDR2 from the germline V gene are LGHNA and YSLEER. This CDR3 has 22 amino acids. The V segment lost 4 bases and the J segment 4 bases; nucleotides outside the gene matches: 25. The CDR3 DNA reads TGCGCCAGCAGCCCCGAGAGAACTGATCCCGGGACAGTATCGACCGGGGCCAACGTCCTGACTTTC. Its translation is CASSPERTDPGTVSTGANVLTF.

The J gene is TRBJ1-2, the V gene TRBV4-3; D gene uncertain. Trimming removed 0 bases at V and 1 base at J, with 9 bases between. Germline V gives CDR1 LGHNA, CDR2 YSLEER. CDR3 length: 15 residues. The CDR3, as DNA: TGCGCCAGCAGCCAAGATGTTGAGGTTAACTATGGCTACACCTTC. Its protein is CASSQDVEVNYGYTF.

The rearrangement uses TRBV19 and TRBJ1-2; a weak D match, TRBD1 (5 bases). Germline CDR1 reads LNHDA; CDR2 reads SQIVND (reference sequence). The CDR3 covers 14 residues. V was pared by 7 bases and J by 0 bases, with 12 bases between. CDR3 nucleotides: TGTGCCAGTACGACCGACAGAGCTAACTATGGCTACACCTTC. It codes for CASTTDRANYGYTF.